Listed here is a single T cell receptor beta chain. The data were obtained in a study of blood T cell repertoires in COVID-19. Study-wide context: PBMCs, B-cell-depleted T cells, or T cells provided the cDNA or gDNA that made up the material.

The data were produced by immunoSEQ multiplex PCR, yet TCRdb's version contains in-frame clones alone and is incomplete. The table lists some 130,000 clones, 84% of them singletons. The CDR3 totals 12 residues. V lost 5 bases and J 10 bases, leaving 12 bases between the germline ends. Germline V gene data show CDR1 as SGHAT and CDR2 as FQNNGV. Specimen: PBMCs or T cells enriched from blood (not recorded which). The sequence was obtained from a man aged 35-49 years with acute COVID-19. J is TRBJ2-1 and V is TRBV11-2; D not certain. As DNA, the CDR3 is TGTGCCAGCAGCCGACCTAGGTCGGAGCAGTTCTTC. It translates to CASSRPRSEQFF.